A single sample is the source of the 16 T cell receptor beta chains below, sequenced in a study of T cells in localized non-small cell lung cancer. The table came from immunoSEQ multiplex PCR; TCRdb's copy has only in-frame clones and leaves some out. The sample holds roughly 25,000 clones, roughly 91% seen once. The material was peripheral blood, obtained before any cancer treatment. Receptor source: a woman aged 35 to 70 with stage I lung adenocarcinoma.

This sequence joins TRBV21-1 and TRBJ2-3. TRBV21-1 is termed a pseudogene. The CDR3 extends over 15 amino acids. DNA for the CDR3: TGTGCCAGCAGCCGGCCCGGGACCGCGCGTGATACGCAGTATTTT. Amino acid sequence: CASSRPGTARDTQYF.

The CDR3 region is CASSAGTVLSSGANVLTF. The DNA of the CDR3 is TGTGCCAGCAGCGCCGGGACTGTCCTGAGCTCTGGGGCCAACGTCCTGACTTTC. The V and J genes are TRBV7-2 and TRBJ2-6; tentatively, D is TRBD2 (6 bases). There are 18 residues in the CDR3. V lost 5 bases to trimming and J lost 0 bases, with 17 bases between them. Per germline, CDR1 SGHTA and CDR2 FQGNSA.

V and J are TRBV6-1 and TRBJ2-2, with D possibly being TRBD1 (5 bases). The CDR3 totals 13 residues. V dropped 6 bases and J dropped 2 bases, with 7 bases sitting between them. Germline loops: CDR1 MNHNS, CDR2 SASEGT. Here the CDR3 DNA reads TGTGCCAGCAGGACAGTTAACACCGGGGAGCTGTTTTTT. It is translated as CASRTVNTGELFF.

The chain combines TRBV5-4 with TRBJ1-3, with D unresolved. The germline CDR1 and CDR2 sequences are SGHNT and YYREEE (reference sequence). Trimming shortened V by 3 bases and J by 0 bases, and 13 bases separated the two germline ends. The CDR3 extends over 16 amino acids. The CDR3 nucleotides read TGTGCCAGCAGCTCGGACGCATTCCGCTCTGGAAACACCATATATTTT. It encodes CASSSDAFRSGNTIYF.

V gene TRBV5-1 combines with J gene TRBJ1-3; 8 bases are shared with TRBD1. This CDR3 is built from 16 residues. Looked up from germline, CDR1 is SGHRS and CDR2 is YFSETQ. Unmatched junction bases numbered 8, after V lost 0 bases and J lost 6 bases. The CDR3 nucleotides read TGCGCCAGCAGCTTGGAGGCGCAGGGGGCAGAAAACACCATATATTTT. Translating gives CASSLEAQGAENTIYF.

This chain uses TRBV9 with TRBJ2-1, with TRBD2 as a possible D gene (5 bases). The CDR3 sequence is 14 residues long. V was clipped by 3 bases and J by 1 base, with 8 bases between them. Germline values: CDR1 SGDLS, CDR2 YYNGEE. CDR3 protein: CASSDGGSYNEQFF. CDR3 nucleotides: TGTGCCAGCAGCGACGGCGGGTCCTACAATGAGCAGTTCTTC.

This clone was counted a single time. V and J are TRBV10-1 and TRBJ2-4; D unclear. This CDR3 has 15 amino acids. Germline V gene sequence: CDR1 WNHNN, CDR2 SYGVQD (reference sequence). V gave up 0 bases and J gave up 6 bases, with 12 bases separating them. The CDR3 loop is CASSESTGVGNIQYF. The CDR3 DNA is TGCGCCAGCAGTGAGTCGACTGGGGTCGGAAACATTCAGTACTTC.

This sequence joins TRBV9 and TRBJ2-2; D remains unclear. V was pared by 2 bases and J by 6 bases, with 14 bases between. The V gene's germline CDR1 is SGDLS and CDR2 YYNGEE. This CDR3 contains 15 residues. Written as DNA, the CDR3 is TGTGCCAGCAGCGTGACGCAAGGGCTTGCCGGGGAGCTGTTTTTT. Its protein product is CASSVTQGLAGELFF. The whole variable domain, remainder taken from reference TRBV9 and TRBJ2-2, is DSGVTQTPKHLITATGQRVTLRCSPRSGDLSVYWYQQSLDQGLQFLIQYYNGEERAKGNILERFSAQQFPDLHSELNLSSLELGDSALYFCASSVTQGLAGELFFGEGSRLTVL.

The J gene is TRBJ2-6, the V gene TRBV19; D unresolved. The CDR3 consists of 13 residues. V was cut by 7 bases and J by 1 base, with 5 bases left in between. Germline CDR1 and CDR2: LNHDA and SQIVND (reference sequence). The DNA for the CDR3 is TGTGCCAGTACCGGATCTGGGGCCAACGTCCTGACTTTC. Its protein product is CASTGSGANVLTF.

This clone has just one count. The genes are TRBV7-2 and TRBJ1-2, with TRBD1 matching 8 bases. Germline lookup yields CDR1 SGHTA and CDR2 FQGNSA. The CDR3 extends over 15 amino acids. Trimming at V came to 5 bases and at J to 4 bases, leaving 9 bases not matched to a gene. The CDR3 bases are TGTGCCAGCAGCCTGGGGACAGGTTGGTCCTATGGCTACACCTTC. The encoded protein is CASSLGTGWSYGYTF.

A few counts support this clone. The rearrangement links TRBV6-6 to TRBJ1-1; D is unclear. This CDR3 contains 13 residues. Germline CDR1 reads MNHNY; CDR2 reads SVGAGI (reference sequence). Trimming took off 0 bases at V and 1 base at J, with 3 bases between the two ends. CDR3 amino acids: CASSYSENTEAFF. CDR3 DNA sequence: TGTGCCAGCAGTTACTCGGAGAACACTGAAGCTTTCTTT.

The V call is TRBV7-9, the J call TRBJ2-1; D is unresolved. V was cut by 5 bases and J by 2 bases, with 19 bases left in between. This CDR3 has 17 amino acids. Germline V lookup: CDR1 SEHNR, CDR2 FQNEAQ (reference sequence). In DNA form, the CDR3 reads TGTGCCAGCAGCCCCCCCATGCGACATCGAGCCTACAATGAGCAGTTCTTC. It translates to CASSPPMRHRAYNEQFF.

The chain links TRBV14 to TRBJ2-3; 13 nucleotides match TRBD2. CDR3 length equals 20 residues. V gave up 3 bases and J gave up 2 bases; unmatched junction bases: 14. Germline V gene lookup returns CDR1 SGHDN and CDR2 FVKESK. The CDR3 region is CASSHFRTSGSRLFTDTQYF. The CDR3 region has the DNA TGTGCCAGCAGCCATTTCAGGACTAGCGGGAGTAGGCTCTTCACAGATACGCAGTATTTT.

The chain carries TRBV15 and TRBJ1-1; 8 positions agree with TRBD1. The germline V gene has CDR1 LNHNV and CDR2 YYDKDF (reference sequence). Trimming at V came to 5 bases and at J to 1 base, leaving 6 bases not matched to a gene. The CDR3 is made up of 15 amino acids. The DNA of the CDR3 is TGTGCCACCAGCTACAACAGGGGGGGGAACACTGAAGCTTTCTTT. Residues: CATSYNRGGNTEAFF.

This clone was detected only once. The chain links TRBV27 to TRBJ2-1, with 12 bases aligning to TRBD2. Germline assignment: CDR1 MNHEY and CDR2 SMNVEV (reference sequence). The CDR3 consists of 16 residues. Unmatched junction bases numbered 6, after V lost 6 bases and J lost 3 bases. CDR3 in amino acids: CASSRPGLAGYNEQFF. The CDR3 region has the DNA TGTGCCAGCAGCCGCCCGGGACTAGCGGGCTACAATGAGCAGTTCTTC.

The count of this clone is one. V usage is TRBV27 and J usage is TRBJ2-7; no reliable D call. Per germline, CDR1 MNHEY and CDR2 SMNVEV (reference sequence). Trimming took off 6 bases at V and 3 bases at J, with 15 bases between the two ends. The CDR3 has 14 amino acids. The chain's CDR3 is CASSLGLQSYEQYF. The CDR3 nucleotides are TGTGCCAGCAGCCTGGGCCTTCAAAGCTACGAGCAGTACTTC.